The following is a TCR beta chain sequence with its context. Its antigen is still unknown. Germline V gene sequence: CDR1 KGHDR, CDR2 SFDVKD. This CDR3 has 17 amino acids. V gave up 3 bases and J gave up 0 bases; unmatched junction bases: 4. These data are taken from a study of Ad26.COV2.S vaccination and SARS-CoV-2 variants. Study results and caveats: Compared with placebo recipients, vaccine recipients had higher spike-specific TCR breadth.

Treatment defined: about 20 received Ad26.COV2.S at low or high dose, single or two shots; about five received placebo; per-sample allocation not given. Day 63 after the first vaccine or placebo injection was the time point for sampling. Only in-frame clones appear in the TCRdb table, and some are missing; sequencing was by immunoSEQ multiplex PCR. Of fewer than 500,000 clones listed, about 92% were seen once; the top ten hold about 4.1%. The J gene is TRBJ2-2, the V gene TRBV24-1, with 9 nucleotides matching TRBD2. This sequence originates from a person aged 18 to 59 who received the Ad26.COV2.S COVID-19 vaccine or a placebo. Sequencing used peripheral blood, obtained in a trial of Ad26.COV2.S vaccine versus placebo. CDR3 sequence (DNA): TGTGCCACCAGTGATACCAGCGGGAGGACGAACACCGGGGAGCTGTTTTTT. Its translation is CATSDTSGRTNTGELFF.